This T cell receptor (beta chain) was recorded in a study of shared clonotypes between healthy human individuals. TCRdb's copy holds only in-frame clones and misses some; the assay was immunoSEQ multiplex PCR. The top ten clones hold about 0.13% of a sample with about 2.4 million clones, around 94% of them seen once. Trimming removed 4 bases at V and 3 bases at J, with 13 bases between. CDR1 is SGHAT and CDR2 is FQNNGV in the germline V gene. The CDR3 extends over 14 amino acids. A remark on this clone: Its target is not known.

Study findings and constraints: Apart from blood, nothing was sampled; tissue repertoires likely differ. Sorted-subset sequencing was shown by rarefaction to be incomplete despite large depth.

The receptor was derived from a man between 18 and 35 years old in good health. Sequencing input: naive CD4+ T cells sorted from blood. Specified subset: CD45RA+ positively selected. The J gene is TRBJ2-7, the V gene TRBV11-2; perhaps TRBD2 as D (6 bases). CDR3 in DNA: TGTGCCAGCAGCTCCCTTGCGGGGCACTACGAGCAGTACTTC. This translates into CASSSLAGHYEQYF. Combining the CDR3 with reference TRBV11-2 and TRBJ2-7 gives the whole variable domain EAGVAQSPRYKIIEKRQSVAFWCNPISGHATLYWYQQILGQGPKLLIQFQNNGVVDDSQLPKDRFSAERLKGVDSTLKIQPAKLEDSAVYLCASSSLAGHYEQYFGPGTRLTVT.